This passage covers 20 T cell receptor beta chains from one sample sequenced in a study of TIL therapy for anti-PD-1-resistant metastatic lung cancer. This was the immunoSEQ v3 assay. The method was immunoSEQ multiplex PCR; TCRdb's version includes in-frame clones alone and lacks a portion of them. Of about 13,000 clones listed, about 70% are singletons. Time point given: pre-treatment sample, taken before nivolumab and TIL therapy. Pleural nodules or supraclavicular lymph nodes made up most of the excised metastases sampled. The sequencing here drew on tumor tissue, taken at baseline. These receptors came from a woman between 30 and 79 years old with non-small cell lung cancer.

The gene calls are TRBV2 and TRBJ2-4; TRBD1 might be the D (5 bases). The CDR3 spans 15 residues. With 3 bases removed from V and 2 bases from J, the gap between germline ends came to 11 bases. The V gene's germline CDR1 is SNHLY and CDR2 FYNNEI. The CDR3 sequence is CASSDPGNPKNIQYF. CDR3 nucleotides: TGTGCCAGCAGTGACCCAGGGAACCCCAAAAACATTCAGTACTTC.

V and J are TRBV4-2 and TRBJ2-2, with D perhaps matching TRBD2 (7 bases). The CDR3 is 16 residues long. The germline V gene encodes CDR1 LGHNA and CDR2 YNFKEQ. The V end lost 1 base, the J end lost 4 bases, and 13 bases lay between the germline ends. DNA of the CDR3: TGTGCCAGCAGCCAAGTCCGGGGGGCTGGCACCGGGGAGCTGTTTTTT. Its protein product is CASSQVRGAGTGELFF.

The rearrangement uses TRBV10-3 and TRBJ2-4; 16 bases fit TRBD2. The CDR3 is 18 amino acids. The V segment lost 6 bases and the J segment 9 bases; nucleotides outside the gene matches: 14. Germline CDR1 reads ENHRY; CDR2 reads SYGVKD. CDR3 DNA sequence: TGTGCCATCAGCCTATCCGGGACTAGCGGGGGGGCAGAGGGCATTCAGTACTTC. Encoded protein: CAISLSGTSGGAEGIQYF.

V and J are TRBV6-5 and TRBJ1-2; possible D gene TRBD1, 5 bases. Germline CDR1 MNHEY, CDR2 SVGAGI. CDR3 size: 15 residues. V lost 6 bases and J lost 4, with 18 bases in between. CDR3 sequence (DNA): TGTGCCAGCAGCAATATTTTTGAGACAGCCTATGGCTACACCTTC. It yields the protein CASSNIFETAYGYTF.

The rearrangement uses TRBV18 and TRBJ2-5; TRBD2 aligns across 8 bases. This CDR3 is 14 amino acids long. V dropped 3 bases and J dropped 1; count of bases not matched to a gene: 1. Germline values: CDR1 KGHSH, CDR2 LQKENI. The CDR3 sequence: CASSPGLGQETQYF. The CDR3 bases are TGTGCCAGCTCACCGGGACTAGGCCAAGAGACCCAGTACTTC.

The chain combines TRBV27 with TRBJ2-5; 13 nucleotides match TRBD2. Germline V lookup: CDR1 MNHEY, CDR2 SMNVEV (reference sequence). The CDR3 is made up of 17 amino acids. With 3 bases clipped from V and 4 bases from J, the junction kept 8 bases outside the gene matches. The CDR3 reads CASSFRRTSGRGETQYF. Here the CDR3 DNA reads TGTGCCAGCAGTTTCCGCCGGACTAGCGGGAGAGGAGAGACCCAGTACTTC.

The chain uses TRBV21-1 and TRBJ1-2; TRBD1, the D gene given by the table, was not confirmed from the DNA. TRBV21-1 is deemed a pseudogene. There are 14 residues in the CDR3. The DNA for the CDR3 is TGTGCCAGCAGCAACCCACAGGGGGAAAGTGGCTACACCTTC. Its protein product is CASSNPQGESGYTF.

The rearrangement links TRBV30 to TRBJ1-2, with D unclear. Trimming stripped 1 base from V and 3 bases from J, with 9 bases between. The CDR3 consists of 13 residues. Per germline, CDR1 GTSNPN and CDR2 SVGIG (reference sequence). CDR3 coding DNA: TGTGCCTGGAGTGCGAGCGGGCACTATGGCTACACCTTC. Residues: CAWSASGHYGYTF.

V is TRBV29-1 and J is TRBJ2-5, with D tentatively TRBD2 (6 bases). Germline values: CDR1 SQVTM, CDR2 ANQGSEA. The CDR3 is 14 residues long. V dropped 1 base and J dropped 5 bases, with 14 bases sitting between them. CDR3 DNA sequence: TGCAGCGTTGAAGTGGGGGGAGTGGGGGAGACCCAGTACTTC. This encodes CSVEVGGVGETQYF.

This clone has just a few counts. The CDR3 reads CASSVQSPLEVNTEAFF. The CDR3 DNA sequence: TGTGCCAGCAGTGTCCAGTCCCCGTTAGAGGTGAACACTGAAGCTTTCTTT. V is TRBV6-1 and J is TRBJ1-1; D not resolved. Germline values: CDR1 MNHNS, CDR2 SASEGT. This CDR3 is 17 amino acids long. The V and J ends lost 4 bases and 0 bases respectively, with 18 bases between them.

This chain links TRBV2 with TRBJ1-1, with 7 nucleotides matching TRBD1. CDR3 size: 15 residues. CDR1 SNHLY and CDR2 FYNNEI come from the germline V gene. V trimming: 4 bases; J trimming: 2 bases; junction bases outside the gene matches: 7. The CDR3, as DNA: TGTGCCAGCAGTGCGGACAGGCGAATCAACACTGAAGCTTTCTTT. Translating it yields CASSADRRINTEAFF.

The chain combines TRBV6-6 with TRBJ1-6, with D perhaps TRBD1 (6 bases). The CDR3 is 15 amino acids. The germline gives CDR1 MNHNY, CDR2 SVGAGI (reference sequence). Trimming pared 6 bases from V and 7 bases from J, leaving 16 bases between. CDR3 nucleotide sequence: TGTGCCAGCAGCCCTCGGGGGCCGGGGAATTCACCCCTCCACTTT. Its protein product is CASSPRGPGNSPLHF.

The chain is built from TRBV15 and TRBJ1-1; D ambiguous. Trimming stripped 8 bases from V and 5 bases from J, with 24 bases between. This CDR3 has 16 residues. CDR1 is LNHNV and CDR2 is YYDKDF in the germline V gene (reference sequence). The CDR3 protein is CATSLPFGSRKTEAFF. The CDR3 DNA sequence: TGTGCCACCTCCCTCCCTTTCGGGAGTCGAAAGACTGAAGCTTTCTTT.

The chain combines TRBV7-2 with TRBJ1-4, with D unclear. Trimming pared 3 bases from V and 3 bases from J, leaving 14 bases between. The CDR3 totals 16 residues. Germline-derived CDR1 and CDR2 are SGHTA and FQGNSA. The CDR3 here is CASSLVNSGPNEKLFF. CDR3 DNA sequence: TGTGCCAGCAGCTTGGTCAACAGTGGGCCTAATGAAAAACTGTTTTTT.

This clone was found a few times. The V gene is TRBV28, the J gene TRBJ1-2; D remains ambiguous. Deletions cut 4 bases from V and 2 bases from J, with 11 bases between. The CDR3 is 14 residues long. The germline V gene has CDR1 MDHEN and CDR2 SYDVKM. The CDR3 DNA sequence: TGTGCCAGCAGTTCTCGACCGATGAACTATGGCTACACCTTC. It yields the protein CASSSRPMNYGYTF.

V and J are TRBV6-5 and TRBJ1-2; 9 bases match TRBD1. The CDR3 totals 14 residues. V lost 3 bases to trimming and J lost 8 bases; unmatched junction nucleotides: 7. Germline loops: CDR1 MNHEY, CDR2 SVGAGI. DNA of the CDR3: TGTGCCAGCAGTTATTCGAGACAGGGGGAAGGCTACACCTTC. It encodes CASSYSRQGEGYTF.

Written as DNA, the CDR3 is TGTGCCAGCAGTTTGAGGCTACTTGGCTACACCTTC. This sequence encodes CASSLRLLGYTF. The chain couples TRBV28 to TRBJ1-2; no definite D call. The length of the CDR3 is 12 residues. Germline CDR1 MDHEN, CDR2 SYDVKM. V was shortened by 3 bases and J by 7 bases, with 9 bases between the two germline ends.

This chain joins TRBV5-1 and TRBJ1-5; 7 bases are a match to TRBD1. Germline lookup yields CDR1 SGHRS and CDR2 YFSETQ. J gave up 4 bases and V 0 bases, and 4 bases lay outside the gene matches. The CDR3 is 15 residues long. Here the CDR3 DNA reads TGCGCCAGCAGCTTGGGGGACAGCCTTAATCAGCCCCAGCATTTT. Protein: CASSLGDSLNQPQHF.

The CDR3 DNA is TGCAGCGTTGGAGGCTACCGCGGGAGAGGGAAGAATGAGCAGTTCTTC. Translated: CSVGGYRGRGKNEQFF. The gene calls are TRBV29-1 and TRBJ2-1, with 7 positions matching TRBD2. The germline CDR1 and CDR2 sequences are SQVTM and ANQGSEA. This CDR3 contains 16 residues. With V trimmed by 4 bases and J by 7 bases, 16 bases remained unmatched.

DNA of the CDR3: TGCGCCAGCAGCTCGAACAGGGGTGGTAGCACAGATACGCAGTATTTT. Translating it yields CASSSNRGGSTDTQYF. The V gene is TRBV5-1, the J gene TRBJ2-3; 7 bases are a match to TRBD1. The CDR3 extends over 16 amino acids. The germline V gene has CDR1 SGHRS and CDR2 YFSETQ. With 3 bases clipped from V and 0 bases from J, the junction kept 7 bases outside the gene matches. The variable domain in full, completed from reference TRBV5-1 and TRBJ2-3, reads KAGVTQTPRYLIKTRGQQVTLSCSPISGHRSVSWYQQTPGQGLQFLFEYFSETQRNKGNFPGRFSGRQFSNSRSEMNVSTLELGDSALYLCASSSNRGGSTDTQYFGPGTRLTVL.